This T cell receptor beta chain was sequenced in a study of shared clonotypes between healthy human individuals. On the study more broadly: Three plates were used per donor for CD4 naive, three for CD4 memory, two for CD8 naive and one for CD8 memory.

Generated by immunoSEQ multiplex PCR, the TCRdb table keeps only in-frame clones and is missing some. The data show 2,500,000 or so clones, with 85% to 95% seen just once and 0.3% to 0.45% held by the top ten. Study-wide points: The represented genetic and exposure-history diversity was limited by the small number of donors. Tissues were not sampled, only blood, and their repertoires likely differ.

Germline lookup yields CDR1 LGHNA and CDR2 YSLEER. The ends lost 4 bases at V and 2 bases at J; junction bases unmatched: 7. This CDR3 is 17 amino acids long. Worth noting for this clone: Its antigen is unknown.

The sequencing input was naive CD4+ T cells from PBMCs. Subset specified: CD45RA+ positively selected. V is TRBV4-3 and J is TRBJ1-3, with 11 bases that match TRBD1. The clonotype comes from a man between 18 and 35 years old in good health. Some clones in this sample may be carry-over from other donors' samples. CDR3 residues: CASSPGTGGGTGNTIYF. CDR3 DNA sequence: TGCGCCAGCAGCCCCGGGACAGGGGGAGGAACTGGAAACACCATATATTTT.